The rows below give T cell receptor beta chains drawn from one sample of a study of T cell responses to AZD1222 COVID-19 vaccine. Using immunoSEQ multiplex PCR, the repertoire was profiled, and TCRdb retains in-frame clones only, with some absent. The sample consists of 150,000 to 200,000 clones, approximately 91% of them appearing once. The sequencing used peripheral blood, collected 28 days after the second AZD1222 dose. Every receptor here comes from an adult who received the AZD1222 COVID-19 vaccine. CDR3s include the opening cysteine and the closing phenylalanine or tryptophan. The order of the fields is clone size, D gene, V gene, J gene, CDR3 length, CDR3 protein, CDR3 DNA. A D gene is named only where the DNA matches it firmly. Expanded clones are given a class, and other clones once, few, many or no size at all.

>once|-|TRBV2|TRBJ1-5|14
CASSPAGSDQPQHF
TGTGCCAGCAGTCCGGCAGGGAGCGATCAGCCCCAGCATTTT
>-|-|TRBV28|TRBJ1-1|13
CASSLGPLYEAFF
TGTGCCAGCAGTTTAGGGCCTCTTTATGAAGCTTTCTTT
>-|TRBD1|TRBV5-1|TRBJ2-2|14
CASSLAGGPGELFF
TGCGCCAGCAGCTTGGCAGGGGGCCCCGGGGAGCTGTTTTTT
>-|-|TRBV27|TRBJ1-5|15
CASSWGGHGNQPQHF
TGTGCCAGCAGTTGGGGGGGGCATGGCAATCAGCCCCAGCATTTT
>-|-|TRBV5-6|TRBJ2-7|14
CASSLDRSSYEQYF
TGTGCCAGCAGCTTGGACAGGTCCTCCTACGAGCAGTACTTC
>-|TRBD2|TRBV7-2|TRBJ2-7|15
CASSLGGGRAGEQYF
TGTGCCAGCAGCTTAGGTGGCGGGAGGGCCGGAGAGCAGTACTTC
>-|-|TRBV7-6|TRBJ1-1|15
CASSLVGAMSTEAFF
TGTGCCAGCAGCTTAGTAGGAGCGATGAGCACTGAAGCTTTCTTT
>-|TRBD1|TRBV5-1|TRBJ1-6|15
CASSLGGQGNSPLHF
TGCGCCAGCAGCTTGGGGGGACAGGGCAATTCACCCCTCCACTTT
>few|-|TRBV5-1|TRBJ2-7|14
CASSFGRGTYEQYF
TGCGCCAGCAGCTTTGGGCGGGGAACCTACGAGCAGTACTTC
>-|-|TRBV7-2|TRBJ2-5|17
CASSLAVGVRRGETQYF
TGTGCCAGCAGCTTAGCGGTTGGGGTACGAAGGGGAGAGACCCAGTACTTC
>-|-|TRBV28|TRBJ1-2|14
CATAPGGQNYGYTF
TGTGCCACTGCACCGGGGGGCCAGAACTATGGCTACACCTTC
>-|TRBD1|TRBV10-1|TRBJ2-7|15
CASSECALDRDRANF
TGCGCCAGCAGTGAGTGTGCCCTGGACAGGGACAGGGCCAACTTC
>-|-|TRBV28|TRBJ1-2|14
CASSSGTPNYGYTF
TGTGCCAGCAGTTCCGGGACTCCTAACTATGGCTACACCTTC
>once|-|TRBV19|TRBJ1-5|15
CASHFREAGNQPQHF
TGTGCCAGCCACTTCAGGGAGGCCGGCAATCAGCCCCAGCATTTT
>-|TRBD2|TRBV28|TRBJ2-7|16
CASRTSGRGSAYEQYF
TGTGCCAGCCGGACTAGCGGGAGGGGGTCGGCCTACGAGCAGTACTTC
>-|TRBD1|TRBV27|TRBJ2-1|12
CATGTVYNEQFF
TGTGCCACCGGGACAGTATACAATGAGCAGTTCTTC
>few|-|TRBV28|TRBJ1-3|14
CASSSSSRGNTIYF
TGTGCCAGCAGCTCTTCTTCCCGGGGAAACACCATATATTTT
>-|TRBD1|TRBV19|TRBJ2-5|16
CASSTLEGQAAETQYF
TGTGCCAGTAGTACCCTTGAGGGACAGGCAGCGGAGACCCAGTACTTC
>-|TRBD1|TRBV5-8|TRBJ1-3|16
CASSWDRQLSGNTIYF
TGTGCCAGCAGCTGGGACAGGCAACTCTCTGGAAACACCATATATTTT
>-|TRBD1|TRBV11-2|TRBJ1-1|17
CASSPGTGGAVDTEAFF
TGTGCCAGCAGCCCAGGGACAGGGGGCGCGGTTGACACTGAAGCTTTCTTT
>-|-|TRBV24-1|TRBJ2-5|16
CATSDAILGLQETQYF
TGTGCCACCAGTGATGCCATTTTGGGGCTCCAAGAGACCCAGTACTTC
>-|TRBD2|TRBV5-1|TRBJ2-7|15
CASSPGLAETYEQYF
TGCGCCAGCAGCCCGGGACTAGCCGAGACCTACGAGCAGTACTTC
>once|-|TRBV7-9|TRBJ2-1|14
CASSLVGLDNEQFF
TGTGCCAGCAGCTTAGTGGGCTTGGACAATGAGCAGTTCTTC
>-|TRBD1|TRBV27|TRBJ1-5|15
CASSLLTGKGQPQHF
TGTGCCAGCAGTTTACTGACAGGGAAGGGTCAGCCCCAGCATTTT
>-|-|TRBV19|TRBJ1-5|14
CASSMAGGNQPQHF
TGTGCCAGTAGTATGGCAGGTGGCAATCAGCCCCAGCATTTT
>-|-|TRBV6-2/TRBV6-3|TRBJ1-5|15
CASSYSGRGNQPQHF
TGTGCCAGCAGTTACTCGGGACGTGGCAATCAGCCCCAGCATTTT
>-|-|TRBV7-3|TRBJ1-1|13
CASSRGAYTEAFF
TGTGCCAGCAGCAGAGGGGCGTACACTGAAGCTTTCTTT
>-|TRBD2|TRBV5-1|TRBJ2-7|15
CASSLGTSGGYEQYF
TGCGCCAGCAGCTTGGGGACTAGCGGGGGCTACGAGCAGTACTTC
>-|-|TRBV9|TRBJ1-2|15
CASSVVAGVGYGYTF
TGTGCCAGCAGCGTAGTAGCAGGGGTGGGGTATGGCTACACCTTC
>-|-|TRBV9|TRBJ2-2|18
CASSVNPPGLGWHGELFF
TGTGCCAGCAGCGTGAACCCCCCTGGTTTAGGGTGGCACGGGGAGCTGTTTTTT
>-|TRBD1|TRBV3-1/TRBV3-2|TRBJ1-5|15
CASSQDKAGGQPQHF
TGTGCCAGCAGCCAAGATAAGGCAGGGGGTCAGCCCCAGCATTTT
>-|-|TRBV27|TRBJ1-6|14
CASSFRVNNSPLHF
TGTGCCAGCAGTTTCCGCGTCAATAATTCACCCCTCCACTTT
>-|-|TRBV5-1|TRBJ2-2|13
CASSPRPSGELFF
TGCGCCAGCAGCCCCCGACCCTCGGGGGAGCTGTTTTTT
>-|-|TRBV11-2|TRBJ2-1|15
CASIPGQSLYNEQFF
TGTGCCAGTATCCCCGGCCAAAGCTTATACAATGAGCAGTTCTTC
>-|TRBD2|TRBV7-8|TRBJ2-1|15
CASSLGRERGNEQFF
TGTGCCAGCAGCTTAGGGCGGGAGAGGGGAAATGAGCAGTTCTTC
>-|-|TRBV5-6|TRBJ2-7|14
CASSYGTQLYEQYF
TGTGCCAGCAGCTACGGGACTCAACTCTACGAGCAGTACTTC
>-|-|TRBV5-4|TRBJ2-7|16
CASSLGGTSSRYEQYF
TGTGCCAGCAGCTTGGGGGGCACCAGCTCACGCTACGAGCAGTACTTC
>-|TRBD1|TRBV9|TRBJ2-7|17
CASSVAPGTGGPYEQYF
TGTGCCAGCAGCGTAGCCCCAGGGACAGGGGGCCCCTACGAGCAGTACTTC
>-|-|TRBV28|TRBJ2-7|14
CASSFFGGLYEQYF
TGTGCCAGCAGTTTTTTTGGGGGCCTGTACGAGCAGTACTTC
>-|-|TRBV15|TRBJ2-2|13
CATSRDRVGELFF
TGTGCCACCAGCAGAGATCGAGTGGGGGAGCTGTTTTTT
>-|TRBD2|TRBV2|TRBJ2-1|14
CASRREGVGYEQFF
TGTGCCAGCAGGCGGGAGGGTGTCGGGTATGAGCAGTTCTTC
>once|-|TRBV4-3|TRBJ1-4|16
CASSPRVYSANEKLFF
TGCGCCAGCAGCCCGAGGGTCTACTCTGCTAATGAAAAACTGTTTTTT
>-|-|TRBV10-3|TRBJ2-5|15
CAISETDKFQETQYF
TGTGCCATCAGTGAGACAGACAAATTTCAAGAGACCCAGTACTTC
>once|-|TRBV10-3|TRBJ2-3|16
CAISALGASGTDTQYF
TGTGCCATCAGTGCCCTAGGAGCCTCTGGCACAGATACGCAGTATTTT
>-|TRBD2|TRBV6-5|TRBJ2-1|14
CASSRTSGDNEQFF
TGTGCCAGCAGTCGGACTAGCGGGGACAATGAGCAGTTCTTC
>-|TRBD1|TRBV6-2/TRBV6-3|TRBJ2-1|16
CASSLDRVVPYNEQFF
TGTGCCAGCAGTCTGGACAGGGTGGTTCCCTACAATGAGCAGTTCTTC
>-|-|TRBV2|TRBJ2-2|18
CASSEGSPGPPNTGELFF
TGTGCCAGCAGTGAAGGTTCGCCGGGACCACCGAACACCGGGGAGCTGTTTTTT
>-|-|TRBV5-1|TRBJ2-5|11
CASRGVETQYF
TGCGCCAGCAGGGGGGTGGAGACCCAGTACTTC
>-|-|TRBV5-6|TRBJ2-5|14
CASSWRDTEETQYF
TGTGCCAGCAGCTGGAGGGACACAGAAGAGACCCAGTACTTC
>-|-|TRBV11-3|TRBJ2-1|13
CASSLRGYNEQFF
TGTGCCAGCAGCCTAAGGGGCTACAATGAGCAGTTCTTC
>-|-|TRBV19|TRBJ2-1|13
CASEEGRNNEQFF
TGTGCCAGCGAGGAGGGGCGAAACAATGAGCAGTTCTTC
>-|-|TRBV24-1|TRBJ2-1|15
CATSDLRPLSSEQFF
TGTGCCACCAGTGATTTGCGCCCCCTGTCAAGTGAGCAGTTCTTC
>-|-|TRBV10-3|TRBJ1-2|14
CAISESGGAGGYTF
TGTGCCATCAGTGAGTCGGGAGGGGCTGGGGGCTACACCTTC
>once|-|TRBV5-1|TRBJ1-3|17
CASSPVLGLGSGNTIYF
TGCGCCAGCAGCCCGGTCCTTGGGCTGGGCTCTGGAAACACCATATATTTT